This entry lists 17 T cell receptor beta chains sequenced from one sample in a study of blood T cell repertoires in COVID-19. TCRdb's copy holds only in-frame clones and misses some; the assay was immunoSEQ multiplex PCR. Here the sample spans over 75,000 clones, nearly 90% being singletons. Specimen: peripheral blood. The origin of the receptors is a woman aged 80 or over with active COVID-19.

The chain joins TRBV6-5 to TRBJ2-2; the D is unclear. The CDR3 contains 14 residues. Germline V gives CDR1 MNHEY, CDR2 SVGAGI. Trimming stripped 5 bases from V and 0 bases from J, with 7 bases between. The CDR3 sequence is CASSQASNTGELFF. CDR3 in DNA: TGTGCCAGCAGTCAGGCCTCGAACACCGGGGAGCTGTTTTTT.

The chain couples TRBV10-1 to TRBJ2-7; D is undetermined. CDR1 is WNHNN, CDR2 SYGVQD, per germline (reference sequence). With 5 bases removed from V and 1 base from J, the gap between germline ends came to 6 bases. The CDR3 sequence is 12 residues long. This CDR3 is CASSPLSYEQYF. The CDR3 bases are TGCGCCAGCAGTCCCCTGTCCTACGAGCAGTACTTC.

J is TRBJ2-1 and V is TRBV23-1, with 9 bases aligning to TRBD1. TRBV23-1 is designated an ORF whose function remains uncertain. The length of the CDR3 is 14 residues. Trimming took 4 bases from V and 8 from J; bases not matched to a gene: 6. CDR3 residues: CASSRTGVNDEQFF. Here the CDR3 DNA reads TGCGCCAGCAGTCGGACAGGGGTGAACGATGAGCAGTTCTTC.

The CDR3 region has the DNA TGTGCCAGTAGTATAGTGGTCAGGTCGCCCTCTGGGGCCAACGTCCTGACTTTC. It specifies CASSIVVRSPSGANVLTF. The chain is built from TRBV19 and TRBJ2-6; D unresolved. CDR3 length: 18 residues. Germline V gene data show CDR1 as LNHDA and CDR2 as SQIVND (reference sequence). The V gene lost 1 base and the J gene lost 0 bases, with 13 bases spanning the gap.

CDR3 sequence (DNA): TGTGCCAGCAGTTACTCTTCTAGCGGGAGGGCCGCCTCCTCGAGGTACGAGCAGTACTTC. Translation gives CASSYSSSGRAASSRYEQYF. The chain couples TRBV6-2 or TRBV6-3 to TRBJ2-7; 12 nucleotides agree with TRBD2. The CDR3 contains 20 residues. Germline values: CDR1 MNHEY, CDR2 SVGEGT. With 0 bases clipped from V and 4 bases from J, the junction kept 16 bases outside the gene matches.

DNA for the CDR3: TGTGCTAGTGGTAGCGCGGGAGTCGGGGAGACCCAGTACTTC. Translated, it gives CASGSAGVGETQYF. This chain joins TRBV12-5 and TRBJ2-5, with 7 bases aligning to TRBD2. V lost 5 bases to trimming and J lost 5 bases; unmatched junction nucleotides: 8. Germline CDR1 LGHNT, CDR2 FRNRAP. This CDR3 region has 14 residues. The entire variable domain, with the rest obtained from reference TRBV12-5 and TRBJ2-5, is as follows: DARVTQTPRHKVTEMGQEVTMRCQPILGHNTVFWYRQTMMQGLELLAYFRNRAPLDDSGMPKDRFSAEMPDATLATLKIQPSEPRDSAVYFCASGSAGVGETQYFGPGTRLLVL.

The chain combines TRBV7-9 with TRBJ1-6; TRBD1 matches at 9 bases. Germline loops: CDR1 SEHNR, CDR2 FQNEAQ (reference sequence). CDR3 length: 15 amino acids. Trimming took 3 bases from V and 9 from J; bases not matched to a gene: 6. DNA for the CDR3: TGTGCCAGCAGCTTTGGTGGGACAGGGAGTTCACCCCTCCACTTT. Encoded protein: CASSFGGTGSSPLHF.

The V gene is TRBV4-3, the J gene TRBJ1-6; no clear D. CDR3 length: 15 amino acids. The V end was cut by 0 bases, the J end by 6 bases, with 9 bases between. Per the germline V gene, CDR1 is LGHNA and CDR2 is YSLEER. CDR3 bases: TGCGCCAGCAGCCAAGATAGTCAGGCTAATTCACCCCTCCACTTT. Translating gives CASSQDSQANSPLHF.

The V call is TRBV12-1, the J call TRBJ2-3; no DNA check was done on the table's D call, TRBD2. TRBV12-1 is a listed pseudogene. This CDR3 has 19 residues. CDR3 protein: CASSFEGLEPILSTDTQYF. The CDR3 coding sequence is TGTGCCAGCAGCTTTGAGGGACTAGAACCCATCCTTAGCACAGATACGCAGTATTTT.

The chain carries TRBV5-6 and TRBJ2-7; 7 nucleotides match TRBD2. The CDR3 runs to 13 residues. CDR1 is SGHDT and CDR2 is YYEEEE in the germline V gene. Trimming removed 6 bases from V and 3 bases from J; junction bases left unmatched: 6. DNA for the CDR3: TGTGCCAGCACACGACTAGCCAACTACGAGCAGTACTTC. This translates into CASTRLANYEQYF.

The DNA of the CDR3 is TGTGCCAGCCAGCGGAACACCGGGGAGCTGTTTTTT. Translated, it gives CASQRNTGELFF. The rearrangement joins TRBV28 to TRBJ2-2; no clear D. The V end lost 8 bases, the J end lost 1 base, and 5 bases lay between the germline ends. The CDR3 runs 12 residues. The germline gives CDR1 MDHEN, CDR2 SYDVKM.

CDR3 sequence: CASSLWRGPFQQYF. The CDR3 nucleotides read TGTGCCAGCAGCTTGTGGCGGGGACCCTTCCAGCAGTACTTC. The genes are TRBV5-5 and TRBJ2-7, with a weak D call TRBD2 (6 bases). The CDR3 length is 14 residues. Between the trimmed V and J ends, which lost 1 base and 8 bases, there was a span of 16 bases. Germline V gene lookup returns CDR1 SGHKS and CDR2 YYEKEE (reference sequence).

The V call is TRBV27, the J call TRBJ2-7; 9 nucleotides agree with TRBD2. CDR3 length: 17 residues. Germline CDR1 reads MNHEY; CDR2 reads SMNVEV (reference sequence). Unmatched junction bases numbered 15, after V lost 8 bases and J lost 1 base. CDR3 sequence: CASHSALGGRVSYEQYF. CDR3 bases: TGTGCCAGCCATTCCGCCCTCGGCGGGAGGGTTTCCTACGAGCAGTACTTC.

This clone is a singleton in its sample. CDR3 sequence reads: CASSIVRGQGEQYF. CDR3 coding DNA: TGTGCCAGTAGTATAGTGAGGGGGCAGGGCGAGCAGTACTTC. The chain joins TRBV19 to TRBJ2-7, with 7 positions matching TRBD1. The CDR3 length is 14 residues. The V segment lost 1 base and the J segment 6 bases; nucleotides outside the gene matches: 6. Germline V gene sequence: CDR1 LNHDA, CDR2 SQIVND (reference sequence).

This sequence joins TRBV18 and TRBJ2-2; 11 bases are a match to TRBD2. The CDR3 extends over 18 amino acids. The germline gives CDR1 KGHSH, CDR2 LQKENI. V gave up 3 bases and J gave up 4 bases; unmatched junction bases: 10. The CDR3 DNA follows: TGTGCCAGCTCACCCCTGGTTCTAGCGGGAGGCACCACCGGGGAGCTGTTTTTT. Translating gives CASSPLVLAGGTTGELFF.

The chain has TRBV18 and TRBJ1-1; 7 bases match TRBD1. CDR1 is KGHSH, CDR2 LQKENI, per germline. The CDR3 consists of 15 residues. J gave up 1 base and V 5 bases, and 7 bases lay outside the gene matches. The CDR3 loop is CASSGTGQTNTEAFF. The CDR3 DNA follows: TGTGCCAGCTCAGGGACGGGACAGACGAACACTGAAGCTTTCTTT.

This chain joins TRBV24-1 and TRBJ1-2, with 9 bases aligning to TRBD1. J was trimmed by 3 bases and V by 4 bases; bases with no gene match: 8. CDR1 is KGHDR and CDR2 is SFDVKD in the germline V gene. The CDR3 contains 16 residues. CDR3 DNA sequence: TGTGCCACCAGTGACACTACAGGGGGCGCGGACTATGGCTACACCTTC. Protein: CATSDTTGGADYGYTF.